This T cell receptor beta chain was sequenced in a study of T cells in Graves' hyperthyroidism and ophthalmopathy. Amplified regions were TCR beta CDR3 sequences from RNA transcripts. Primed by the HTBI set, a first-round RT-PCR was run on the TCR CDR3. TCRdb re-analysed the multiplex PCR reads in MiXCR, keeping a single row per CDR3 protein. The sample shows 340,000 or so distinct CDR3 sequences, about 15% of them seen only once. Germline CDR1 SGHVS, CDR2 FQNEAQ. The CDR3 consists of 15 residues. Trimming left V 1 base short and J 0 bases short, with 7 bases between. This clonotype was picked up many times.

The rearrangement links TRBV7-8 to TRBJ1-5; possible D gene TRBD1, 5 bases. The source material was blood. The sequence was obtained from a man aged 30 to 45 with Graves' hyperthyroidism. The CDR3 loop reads CASSLVGGSNQPQHF. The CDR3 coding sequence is TGTGCCAGCAGCTTAGTGGGGGGTAGCAATCAGCCCCAGCATTTT.